This T cell receptor (beta chain) was retrieved from a study of immune evolution from preneoplasia to lung adenocarcinoma. Some clones are missing from TCRdb's copy, which holds only in-frame ones; the method was immunoSEQ multiplex PCR. Seen here are 6,000 or so clones, about 79% observed once, and the top ten hold around 3%. Two lung cancer pathologists independently confirmed each histologic diagnosis. Sample: FFPE minimally invasive lung adenocarcinoma tissue. This clonotype originated in a person between 60 and 80 years old with lung adenocarcinoma.

CDR3 nucleotides: TGTGCCAGCAGCCGGGAGCAGTCATTAACCGGGGAGCTGTTTTTT. Encoded protein: CASSREQSLTGELFF. J is TRBJ2-2 and V is TRBV11-3; possible D gene TRBD2, 6 bases. Germline V gives CDR1 SGHNT, CDR2 YENEEA. CDR3 length: 15 amino acids. V lost 5 bases, J lost 5 bases, and 15 bases lay in between.